A few counts support the clone carrying this TCR beta chain. Its antigen is as yet unknown. The sample belongs to a study of vaccination and CD4 T cells after COVID-19. At the level of the study: Cultures acting as controls obtained a CEFX pool, an HIV-1 Nef pool, or no peptide.

Study-wide points: Looking at convalescent patients, 304 of their 307 vaccine-specific clones were spike mono-reactive.

An Oncomine TCR Beta short-read assay was used to sequence the DNA from cultured CD4+ T cells. TCRdb reprocessed the PCR reads via MiXCR and lists one record per CDR3 protein. The table shows 20,000 or so distinct CDR3 sequences, with less than 70% occurring only once. Germline lookup yields CDR1 SNHLY and CDR2 FYNNEI. The CDR3 totals 16 residues. Trimming removed 7 bases at V and 0 bases at J, with 13 bases between. Regarding treatment: roughly 10-day PBMC culture with coronavirus spike peptide pools or control peptides (ViraFEST assay). Fewer than 2.5 million PBMCs per well were cultured with about 10 IU/ml IL-2 and roughly 10 ug/ml peptide pools.

Sequenced material: CD4+ T cells from blood, cultured in vitro. This TCR was sampled from a human donor who had recovered from COVID-19. This chain connects TRBV2 to TRBJ2-6; D tentatively reads TRBD1 or TRBD2 (5 bases each). CDR3 coding DNA: TGTGCCAGCACCTGGGACGGCCACTCTGGGGCCAACGTCCTGACTTTC. This gives the protein CASTWDGHSGANVLTF.